The next 21 T cell receptor beta chains were all read from a single sample in a study of breast tumors, draining lymph nodes, adjacent tissues. TCRdb re-analysed the multiplex PCR reads in MiXCR, keeping a single row per CDR3 protein. The sample includes about 120,000 distinct CDR3 sequences, approximately 20% of them seen just once. Breast cancer patients provided tissue from their axillary draining lymph nodes. Sequencing was performed on axillary lymph node tissue. The source of these receptors is a female donor with breast cancer. Some clones in this sample may be carry-over from other donors' samples.

With respect to this clonotype: A much larger clonotype is one base distant, so this may be a read error. The chain carries TRBV19 and TRBJ2-1, with D possibly being TRBD1 (5 bases). The CDR3 is made up of 16 amino acids. Germline V gene sequence: CDR1 LNHDA, CDR2 SQIVND (reference sequence). The CDR3: CASSDPTANSYNKQFF. CDR3 nucleotide sequence: TGTGCCAGTAGTGACCCGACAGCCAACTCCTACAATAAGCAGTTCTTC. Full variable domain (missing parts from reference TRBV19 and TRBJ2-1): DGGITQSPKYLFRKEGQNVTLSCEQNLNHDAMYWYRQDPGQGLRLIYYSQIVNDFQKGDIAEGYSVSREKKESFPLTVTSAQKNPTAFYLCASSDPTANSYNKQFFGPGTRLTVL.

This clonotype has more than one count but fewer than ten. This rearrangement joins TRBV18 to TRBJ1-4; D might be TRBD1 (5 bases). The CDR3 runs 14 residues. Germline CDR1 and CDR2: KGHSH and LQKENI. The V end was cut by 3 bases, the J end by 8 bases, with 13 bases between. The CDR3 here is CASSPTDSWEKLFF. CDR3 bases: TGTGCCAGCTCACCTACCGACAGTTGGGAAAAACTGTTTTTT.

This clonotype was seen more than once but under ten times. The rearrangement joins TRBV24-1 to TRBJ2-2, with 10 positions matching TRBD1. The V and J ends lost 3 bases and 4 bases, in that order; junction bases with no gene match: 4. Germline CDR1 and CDR2: KGHDR and SFDVKD. This CDR3 comprises 16 residues. The CDR3 DNA reads TGTGCCACCAGTGATCCCGGGACAGGGGTCACCGGGGAGCTGTTTTTT. The encoded protein is CATSDPGTGVTGELFF.

This clonotype was seen ten or more times. V gene TRBV10-1 combines with J gene TRBJ2-3; 10 bases fit TRBD2. Trimming removed 1 base from V and 5 bases from J; junction bases left unmatched: 9. The CDR3 has 17 residues. Germline loops: CDR1 WNHNN, CDR2 SYGVQD (reference sequence). DNA for the CDR3: TGCGCCAGCAGTGAGTTCGCTAGCGGGAGTGATGGAGATACGCAGTATTTT. This sequence encodes CASSEFASGSDGDTQYF.

This clonotype appeared many times. Written as DNA, the CDR3 is TGTGCCAGCAGCCAAGGGCTCCTTTACGAGCAGTACTTC. Encoded protein: CASSQGLLYEQYF. The J gene is TRBJ2-7, the V gene TRBV7-9; D gene ambiguous. V gave up 5 bases and J gave up 4 bases, with 12 bases separating them. The CDR3 spans 13 residues. Germline V lookup: CDR1 SEHNR, CDR2 FQNEAQ (reference sequence).

This clonotype showed up many times. The chain links TRBV5-5 to TRBJ1-3; D not resolved. The germline CDR1 and CDR2 sequences are SGHKS and YYEKEE (reference sequence). The V and J ends lost 6 bases and 2 bases respectively, with 9 bases between them. This CDR3 is 13 amino acids long. CDR3 in amino acids: CASTRGPGNTIYF. Here the CDR3 DNA reads TGTGCCAGCACGAGAGGTCCTGGAAACACCATATATTTT.

This clonotype turned up a few times. The gene calls are TRBV11-2 and TRBJ2-2, with 7 bases identical to TRBD2. The V gene end was trimmed by 0 bases and the J gene end by 1 base; junction bases not matched to a gene: 2. The CDR3 length is 16 residues. Looked up from germline, CDR1 is SGHAT and CDR2 is FQNNGV. The CDR3 DNA is TGTGCCAGCAGCTTAGAGCTAGCGGAGAACACCGGGGAGCTGTTTTTT. As protein: CASSLELAENTGELFF.

A remark on this clonotype: It may be a read error: a sequence one base away is much more abundant. This is likely a read error, given that the CDR3 carries no conserved phenylalanine or tryptophan at its end. V gene TRBV18 combines with J gene TRBJ1-2, with no clear D. Germline CDR1 reads KGHSH; CDR2 reads LQKENI. The germline V and J ends were trimmed by 2 bases and 0 bases, with 7 bases remaining between them. The CDR3 length is 14 residues. The CDR3 here is CASSPEHANYGYTS. In DNA form, the CDR3 reads TGTGCCAGCTCACCAGAACACGCTAACTATGGCTACACCTCC.

This clonotype was seen a single time. This may be a read error: a much more frequent sequence differs by one nucleotide. The rearrangement links TRBV4-1 to TRBJ1-4; the match to TRBD1 covers 8 bases. Germline CDR1 is MGHRA and CDR2 is YSYEKL. V was clipped by 6 bases and J by 2 bases; unmatched bases: 5. The CDR3 extends over 15 amino acids. The CDR3 sequence: CASSRDRRTNEKLFF. The CDR3 DNA is TGCGCCAGCAGTCGGGACAGGAGGACTAATGAAAAACTGTTTTTT.

On this clonotype: A much larger clonotype is one base distant, so this may be a read error. The V gene is TRBV19, the J gene TRBJ1-4; unclear D gene. V was trimmed by 9 bases and J by 6 bases, leaving 11 bases between them. The CDR3 is made up of 12 amino acids. The germline V gene has CDR1 LNHDA and CDR2 SQIVND (reference sequence). The CDR3 protein is CASGRRDEKLFF. CDR3 in DNA: TGTGCCAGCGGTAGGAGGGATGAAAAACTGTTTTTT.

Of note for this clonotype: This may be a read error: a much more frequent sequence differs by one nucleotide. V gene TRBV3-1 combines with J gene TRBJ1-6, with 7 bases lining up with TRBD1. This CDR3 contains 14 residues. Germline loops: CDR1 LGHDT, CDR2 YNNKEL (reference sequence). With V trimmed by 4 bases and J by 9 bases, 6 bases remained unmatched. CDR3 loop: CASSPTGASSPLHF. The CDR3 nucleotides are TGTGCCAGCAGCCCAACAGGGGCGAGTTCACCCCTCCACTTT.

This clonotype was counted only a few times. The CDR3 loop is CATGESSYEQYF. In nucleotides, the CDR3 is TGTGCCACCGGAGAGAGCTCCTACGAGCAGTACTTC. V and J are TRBV28 and TRBJ2-7; D is undetermined. The CDR3 is made up of 12 amino acids. Germline V lookup: CDR1 MDHEN, CDR2 SYDVKM. V lost 10 bases to trimming and J lost 0 bases, with 10 bases between them. Looking up the rest from reference TRBV28 and TRBJ2-7 gives the full variable domain: DVKVTQSSRYLVKRTGEKVFLECVQDMDHENMFWYRQDPGLGLRLIYFSYDVKMKEKGDIPEGYSVSREKKERFSLILESASTNQTSMYLCATGESSYEQYFGPGTRLTVT.

Notes on this clonotype: Since a much larger clone is just one base distant, this may be a read error. V gene TRBV5-6 combines with J gene TRBJ2-7; 7 bases fit TRBD2. The CDR3 sequence is 15 residues long. Germline assignment: CDR1 SGHDT and CDR2 YYEEEE. The J segment lost 4 bases and the V segment lost 4 bases, leaving 11 bases of the junction unmatched. The DNA of the CDR3 is TGTGCCAGCAGCCCCAAGGGAGGGCTAAAATACGAGCAGTACTTC. This gives the protein CASSPKGGLKYEQYF.

This chain joins TRBV2 and TRBJ1-2; D perhaps matches TRBD1 (6 bases). This CDR3 region has 12 residues. V lost 8 bases and J lost 8, with 15 bases in between. The germline CDR1 and CDR2 sequences are SNHLY and FYNNEI. As DNA, the CDR3 is TGTGCCAGCGGTAAGGACAGAGAGGGCTACACCTTC. This translates into CASGKDREGYTF.

This clonotype appeared many times. The chain joins TRBV5-1 to TRBJ2-1, with 9 bases lining up with TRBD1. The CDR3 is made up of 16 amino acids. The V gene's germline CDR1 is SGHRS and CDR2 YFSETQ. Unmatched junction bases numbered 12, after V lost 4 bases and J lost 7 bases. CDR3 bases: TGCGCCAGCAGCACTCCGAGACAGGGGGAACCGAATGAGCAGTTCTTC. Translated, it gives CASSTPRQGEPNEQFF.

This clonotype was counted many times. The rearrangement uses TRBV19 and TRBJ2-2; perhaps D is TRBD1 or TRBD2 (5 bases each). Looked up from germline, CDR1 is LNHDA and CDR2 is SQIVND (reference sequence). The ends were cut back, 4 bases at V and 7 bases at J, with 22 bases in the middle. CDR3 length equals 17 residues. The CDR3 loop is CASSTSAGAPSGGELFF. DNA of the CDR3: TGTGCCAGTAGTACTTCGGCCGGGGCCCCGAGTGGCGGGGAGCTGTTTTTT.

A remark on this clonotype: A read error may explain this, as a much larger clone is one base away. CDR3 loop: CASKTSGGTGTQYF. CDR3 nucleotide sequence: TGTGCCAGCAAGACTAGCGGGGGCACAGGTACGCAGTATTTT. The chain combines TRBV6-2 or TRBV6-3 with TRBJ2-3; 12 positions match TRBD2. The length of the CDR3 is 14 residues. Germline V gives CDR1 MNHEY, CDR2 SVGEGT.

As to this clonotype: The junction differs from germline at one of its ends, possibly a read error. V gene TRBV10-3 combines with J gene TRBJ1-2, with 9 bases lining up with TRBD1. CDR1 is ENHRY, CDR2 SYGVKD, per germline. The CDR3 sequence is 14 residues long. The CDR3 loop reads CAISDQGQGTDYTF. CDR3 DNA sequence: TGCGCCATCAGTGACCAAGGACAGGGGACTGACTACACCTTC.

Notes on this clonotype: A much larger clone lies one base from this, so it may be a read error. The chain uses TRBV5-6 and TRBJ2-2; 7 bases map to TRBD1. Per germline, CDR1 SGHDT and CDR2 YYEEEE. The CDR3 runs 15 residues. CDR3 DNA sequence: TGTGCCGGCAGCCAAGGGGACAGAAACACCGGGGAGCTGTTTTTT. It yields the protein CAGSQGDRNTGELFF.

This clonotype was found a few times. The chain has TRBV6-4 and TRBJ2-3; 12 bases are shared with TRBD2. This CDR3 is built from 16 residues. The germline V gene has CDR1 MRHNA and CDR2 SNTAGT. V trimming: 2 bases; J trimming: 5 bases; junction bases outside the gene matches: 5. This CDR3 is CASSDQPGLAGDTQYF. As DNA, the CDR3 is TGTGCCAGCAGTGACCAGCCGGGACTAGCGGGAGATACGCAGTATTTT.

The sample holds many counts of this clonotype. This rearrangement joins TRBV5-1 to TRBJ1-4, with no clear D. The CDR3 is 14 residues long. V was pared by 4 bases and J by 8 bases, with 15 bases between. The V gene's germline CDR1 is SGHRS and CDR2 YFSETQ. The CDR3 DNA follows: TGCGCCAGCAGCGCGGGATCAGGAGGAGAAAAACTGTTTTTT. Its protein product is CASSAGSGGEKLFF.